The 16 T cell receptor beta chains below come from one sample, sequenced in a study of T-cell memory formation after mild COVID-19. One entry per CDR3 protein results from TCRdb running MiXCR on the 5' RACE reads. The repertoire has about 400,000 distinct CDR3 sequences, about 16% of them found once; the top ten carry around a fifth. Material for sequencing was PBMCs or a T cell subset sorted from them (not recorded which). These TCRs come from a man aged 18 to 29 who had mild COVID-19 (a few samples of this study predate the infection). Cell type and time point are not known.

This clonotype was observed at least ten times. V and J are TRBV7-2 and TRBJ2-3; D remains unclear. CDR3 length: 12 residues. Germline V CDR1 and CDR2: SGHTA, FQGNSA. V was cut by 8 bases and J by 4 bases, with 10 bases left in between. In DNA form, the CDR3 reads TGTGCCAGCCGCCGGCGCGCAGATACGCAGTATTTT. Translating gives CASRRRADTQYF.

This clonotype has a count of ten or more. The CDR3 sequence is CASSLAAAHYGYTF. The CDR3 nucleotides are TGTGCCAGCAGCTTAGCCGCAGCCCACTATGGCTACACCTTC. V usage is TRBV7-2 and J usage is TRBJ1-2; D uncertain. V lost 0 bases, J lost 3 bases, and 8 bases lay in between. CDR1 is SGHTA and CDR2 is FQGNSA in the germline V gene. The CDR3 totals 14 residues.

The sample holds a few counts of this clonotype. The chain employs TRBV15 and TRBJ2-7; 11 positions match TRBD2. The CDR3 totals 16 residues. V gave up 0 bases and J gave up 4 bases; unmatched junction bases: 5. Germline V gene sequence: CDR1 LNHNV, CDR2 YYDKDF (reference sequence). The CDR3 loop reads CATSRDYTSGGYEQYF. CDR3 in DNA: TGTGCCACCAGCAGAGATTACACTAGCGGGGGTTACGAGCAGTACTTC. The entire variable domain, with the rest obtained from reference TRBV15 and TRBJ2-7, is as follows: DAMVIQNPRYQVTQFGKPVTLSCSQTLNHNVMYWYQQKSSQAPKLLFHYYDKDFNNEADTPDNFQSRRPNTSFCFLDIRSPGLGDTAMYLCATSRDYTSGGYEQYFGPGTRLTVT.

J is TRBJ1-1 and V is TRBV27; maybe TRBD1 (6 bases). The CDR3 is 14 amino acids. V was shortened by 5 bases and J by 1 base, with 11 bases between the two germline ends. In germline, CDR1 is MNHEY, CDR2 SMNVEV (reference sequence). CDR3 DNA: TGTGCCAGCAGTCGCAGGGGCGCGAACACTGAAGCTTTCTTT. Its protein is CASSRRGANTEAFF.

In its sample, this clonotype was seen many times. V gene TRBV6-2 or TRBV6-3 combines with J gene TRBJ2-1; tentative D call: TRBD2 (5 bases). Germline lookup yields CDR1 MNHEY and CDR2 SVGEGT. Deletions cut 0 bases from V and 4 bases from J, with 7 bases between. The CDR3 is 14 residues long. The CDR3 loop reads CASSYSKRYNEQFF. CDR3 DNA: TGTGCCAGCAGTTACTCGAAGCGGTACAATGAGCAGTTCTTC.

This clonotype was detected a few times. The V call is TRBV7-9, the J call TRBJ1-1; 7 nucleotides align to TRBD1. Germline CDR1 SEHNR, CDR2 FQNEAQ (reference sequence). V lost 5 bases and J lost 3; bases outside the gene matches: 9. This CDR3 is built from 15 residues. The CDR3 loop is CASSRGGISDTEAFF. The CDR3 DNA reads TGTGCCAGCAGCCGAGGGGGCATTTCTGACACTGAAGCTTTCTTT.

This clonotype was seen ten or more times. The CDR3 loop reads CASSPDAGGFQTQYF. The CDR3 DNA reads TGCGCCAGCAGCCCTGACGCGGGTGGTTTTCAGACCCAGTACTTC. The J gene is TRBJ2-5, the V gene TRBV5-1, with D tentatively TRBD2 (5 bases). Trimming stripped 4 bases from V and 6 bases from J, with 19 bases between. This CDR3 has 15 amino acids. CDR1 is SGHRS, CDR2 YFSETQ, per germline. The whole variable domain, filled in from reference TRBV5-1 and TRBJ2-5, reads KAGVTQTPRYLIKTRGQQVTLSCSPISGHRSVSWYQQTPGQGLQFLFEYFSETQRNKGNFPGRFSGRQFSNSRSEMNVSTLELGDSALYLCASSPDAGGFQTQYFGPGTRLLVL.

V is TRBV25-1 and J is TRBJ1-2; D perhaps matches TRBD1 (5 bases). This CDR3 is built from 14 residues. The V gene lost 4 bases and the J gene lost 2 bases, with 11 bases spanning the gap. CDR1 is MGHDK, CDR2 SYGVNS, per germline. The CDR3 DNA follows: TGTGCCAGCAGTGCCGCCTGGGGCAACTATGGCTACACCTTC. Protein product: CASSAAWGNYGYTF.

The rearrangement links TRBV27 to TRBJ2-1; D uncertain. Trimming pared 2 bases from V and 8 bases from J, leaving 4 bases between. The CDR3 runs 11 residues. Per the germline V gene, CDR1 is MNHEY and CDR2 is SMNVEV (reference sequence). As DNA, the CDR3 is TGTGCCAGCAGTTTAGCCCATGAGCAGTTCTTC. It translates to CASSLAHEQFF.

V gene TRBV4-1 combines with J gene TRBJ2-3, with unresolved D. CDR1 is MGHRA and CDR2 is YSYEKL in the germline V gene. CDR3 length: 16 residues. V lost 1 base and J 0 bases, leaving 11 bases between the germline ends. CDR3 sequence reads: CASSQAIFESTDTQYF. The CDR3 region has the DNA TGCGCCAGCAGCCAAGCCATCTTCGAGAGCACAGATACGCAGTATTTT.

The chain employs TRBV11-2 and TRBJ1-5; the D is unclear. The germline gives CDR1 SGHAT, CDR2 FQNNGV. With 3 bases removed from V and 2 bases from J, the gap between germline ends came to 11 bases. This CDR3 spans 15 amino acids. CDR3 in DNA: TGTGCCAGCAGCTTGGGCAGCTGGGGCAATCAGCCCCAGCATTTT. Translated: CASSLGSWGNQPQHF.

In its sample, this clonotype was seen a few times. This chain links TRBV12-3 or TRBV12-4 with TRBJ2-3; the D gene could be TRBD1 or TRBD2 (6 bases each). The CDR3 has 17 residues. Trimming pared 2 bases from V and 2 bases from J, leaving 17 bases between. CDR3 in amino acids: CASSLQGRGDLTDTQYF. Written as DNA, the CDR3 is TGTGCCAGCAGTTTACAGGGGCGGGGCGACCTCACAGATACGCAGTATTTT.

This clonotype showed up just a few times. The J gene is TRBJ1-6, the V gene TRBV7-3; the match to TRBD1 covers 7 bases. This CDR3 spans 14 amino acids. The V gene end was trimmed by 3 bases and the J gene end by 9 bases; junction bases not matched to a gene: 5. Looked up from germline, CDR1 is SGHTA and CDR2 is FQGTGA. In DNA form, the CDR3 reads TGTGCCAGCAGCTTTAGGGGGCTCGGTTCACCCCTCCACTTT. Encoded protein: CASSFRGLGSPLHF.

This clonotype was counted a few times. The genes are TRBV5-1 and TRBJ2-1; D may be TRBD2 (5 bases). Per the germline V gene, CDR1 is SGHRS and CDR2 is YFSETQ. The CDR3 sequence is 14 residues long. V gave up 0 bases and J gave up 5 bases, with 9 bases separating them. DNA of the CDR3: TGCGCCAGCAGCTTGGTATGGGGAGACAATGAGCAGTTCTTC. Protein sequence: CASSLVWGDNEQFF.

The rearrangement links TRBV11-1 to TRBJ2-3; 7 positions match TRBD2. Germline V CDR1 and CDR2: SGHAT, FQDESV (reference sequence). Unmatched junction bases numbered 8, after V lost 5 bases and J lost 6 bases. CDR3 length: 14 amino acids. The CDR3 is CASSTSGRRDTQYF. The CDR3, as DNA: TGTGCCAGCAGCACGTCCGGGAGGAGGGATACGCAGTATTTT.

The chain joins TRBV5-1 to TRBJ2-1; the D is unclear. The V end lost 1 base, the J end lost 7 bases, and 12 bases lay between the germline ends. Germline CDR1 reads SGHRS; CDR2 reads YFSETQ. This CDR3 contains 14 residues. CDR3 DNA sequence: TGCGCCAGCAGCTTGTCTCCTCCCGGGAATGAGCAGTTCTTC. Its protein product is CASSLSPPGNEQFF. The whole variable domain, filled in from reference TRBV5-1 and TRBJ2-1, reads KAGVTQTPRYLIKTRGQQVTLSCSPISGHRSVSWYQQTPGQGLQFLFEYFSETQRNKGNFPGRFSGRQFSNSRSEMNVSTLELGDSALYLCASSLSPPGNEQFFGPGTRLTVL.